This TCR beta chain comes out of a study of cytomegalovirus exposure and HLA in healthy donors. Study-level points and caveats: CMV antigen specificity of a few CMV-associated chains was confirmed in vitro.

As to this clone: Its specificity is not known.

Sequencing was performed with immunoSEQ multiplex PCR; in TCRdb, only in-frame clones are kept and a portion is missing. Among around 200,000 clones listed, about 86% were seen once. Separate from the roughly 700-subject first cohort was the 120-subject validation cohort, to which the donors belonged. The CDR3 sequence is 13 residues long. Between the trimmed V and J ends, which lost 0 bases and 7 bases, there was a span of 10 bases. CDR1 SGHNT and CDR2 YYREEE come from the germline V gene (reference sequence). This chain links TRBV5-4 with TRBJ1-1; unclear D gene. The source is a young woman in good health and CMV-seropositive. The sample comprised PBMCs. For the CDR3, the DNA is TGTGCCAGCAGCTTGGAAGGAGGGTTTGAAGCTTTCTTT. It specifies CASSLEGGFEAFF.